These 12 T cell receptor beta chains share one sample of origin, sequenced in a study of shared clonotypes between healthy human individuals (dated by TCRdb to 2020 to 2021). Libraries were constructed by the immunoSEQ multiplex PCR assay. What TCRdb holds here is the immuneACCESS table cut down to in-frame rearrangements. Part of the clones is not present; checked against another copy, under half of the missing clones reflect an unresolved V gene, and the others are unexplained. This sample is represented by some 1,900,000 clones; about 95% of them were singletons. 1.2% of the sample is taken by the ten largest. CD8 naive samples were CD45RO-negative cells positively selected for CCR7, giving a CD45RA+CCR7+ population that excluded TemRA cells. The sequenced sample consisted of naive CD8+ T cells sorted from blood. According to the study, the label for this sample's cell subset or site signals: CD45RA+CCR7+. The receptors stem from a man between 18 and 35 years old in good health.

Notes on this clone: At the DNA level, this CDR3 is encoded by other sequences in the same sample as well. This chain links TRBV30 with TRBJ2-5, with unresolved D. This CDR3 is built from 11 residues. Germline assignment: CDR1 GTSNPN and CDR2 SVGIG (reference sequence). V dropped 2 bases and J dropped 5 bases, with 6 bases sitting between them. CDR3 DNA: TGTGCCTGGAGTCCTGGGGAGACCCAGTACTTC. It specifies CAWSPGETQYF.

The chain uses TRBV7-9 and TRBJ1-1, with 7 bases lining up with TRBD1. Germline V gives CDR1 SEHNR, CDR2 FQNEAQ (reference sequence). The CDR3 covers 15 residues. After removal of 4 bases from V and 1 base from J, the junction contained 6 bases not matched to a gene. CDR3 loop: CASSSPQGTNTEAFF. In nucleotides, the CDR3 is TGTGCCAGCAGCTCCCCACAGGGGACGAACACTGAAGCTTTCTTT.

V gene TRBV5-4 combines with J gene TRBJ2-1; 9 positions agree with TRBD2. Unmatched junction bases numbered 4, after V lost 4 bases and J lost 2 bases. The germline gives CDR1 SGHNT, CDR2 YYREEE (reference sequence). CDR3 length: 15 amino acids. As DNA, the CDR3 is TGTGCCAGCAGCCCTTGGACTAGCGCCTACAATGAGCAGTTCTTC. Amino acids: CASSPWTSAYNEQFF.

There are a few counts of this clone. The V gene is TRBV30, the J gene TRBJ1-1; no definite D call. In germline, CDR1 is GTSNPN, CDR2 SVGIG (reference sequence). CDR3 size: 12 residues. The V and J ends lost 5 bases and 3 bases respectively, with 10 bases between them. The CDR3 protein is CAWRWKDTEAFF. The CDR3, as DNA: TGTGCCTGGCGTTGGAAGGACACTGAAGCTTTCTTT. The full variable domain, completed using reference TRBV30 and TRBJ1-1, is SQTIHQWPATLVQPVGSPLSLECTVEGTSNPNLYWYRQAAGRGLQLLFYSVGIGQISSEVPQNLSASRPQDRQFILSSKKLLLSDSGFYLCAWRWKDTEAFFGQGTRLTVV.

J is TRBJ1-1 and V is TRBV19; possibly TRBD1 for D (6 bases). The CDR3 spans 14 residues. Germline V gene sequence: CDR1 LNHDA, CDR2 SQIVND (reference sequence). V lost 3 bases and J 2 bases, leaving 10 bases between the germline ends. The CDR3 nucleotides are TGTGCCAGTAGTATTCCAGGGGTCAACACTGAAGCTTTCTTT. Its protein product is CASSIPGVNTEAFF.

The J gene is TRBJ2-1, the V gene TRBV10-2; the D gene is possibly TRBD2 (5 bases). Germline V gene sequence: CDR1 WSHSY, CDR2 SAAADI. This CDR3 is 16 amino acids long. Trimming took 3 bases from V and 7 from J, leaving 19 bases between them. The CDR3, as DNA: TGCGCCAGCAGTGATTCCCCCAAAGGGAGTTGGAATGAGCAGTTCTTC. Amino acids: CASSDSPKGSWNEQFF.

This rearrangement joins TRBV28 to TRBJ1-1; D remains ambiguous. Germline CDR1 reads MDHEN; CDR2 reads SYDVKM. Trimming took 3 bases from V and 4 from J, leaving 12 bases between them. The CDR3 is 14 amino acids. The CDR3 DNA is TGTGCCAGCAGTTTCTTGGTCTCGAGCACTGAAGCTTTCTTT. Amino acid sequence: CASSFLVSSTEAFF. Based on the CDR3 plus reference TRBV28 and TRBJ1-1, the full variable domain is DVKVTQSSRYLVKRTGEKVFLECVQDMDHENMFWYRQDPGLGLRLIYFSYDVKMKEKGDIPEGYSVSREKKERFSLILESASTNQTSMYLCASSFLVSSTEAFFGQGTRLTVV.

The rearrangement joins TRBV27 to TRBJ2-3, with 7 bases identical to TRBD2. CDR1 MNHEY and CDR2 SMNVEV come from the germline V gene (reference sequence). V shed 3 bases and J 0 bases; nucleotides not matched to a gene: 3. This CDR3 comprises 15 residues. The DNA for the CDR3 is TGTGCCAGCAGTTTGTGGGAGGGGAGCACAGATACGCAGTATTTT. Translating it yields CASSLWEGSTDTQYF.

V usage is TRBV4-1 and J usage is TRBJ2-7; D is unresolved. CDR1 is MGHRA and CDR2 is YSYEKL in the germline V gene. The CDR3 totals 16 residues. V gave up 3 bases and J gave up 3 bases, with 18 bases separating them. The CDR3 protein is CASSQELPAKGYEQYF. The CDR3 bases are TGCGCCAGCAGCCAGGAACTACCAGCTAAGGGCTACGAGCAGTACTTC.

The CDR3 coding sequence is TGTGCCAGCAGTTTAGGCAGACTAAACACTGAAGCTTTCTTT. It is translated as CASSLGRLNTEAFF. The chain links TRBV28 to TRBJ1-1, with no clear D. Germline V gene lookup returns CDR1 MDHEN and CDR2 SYDVKM. The CDR3 is 14 residues long. Trimming left V 2 bases short and J 2 bases short, with 9 bases between. Full variable domain (missing parts from reference TRBV28 and TRBJ1-1): DVKVTQSSRYLVKRTGEKVFLECVQDMDHENMFWYRQDPGLGLRLIYFSYDVKMKEKGDIPEGYSVSREKKERFSLILESASTNQTSMYLCASSLGRLNTEAFFGQGTRLTVV.

The chain links TRBV4-1 to TRBJ2-7; possibly TRBD1 for D (5 bases). Germline CDR1 and CDR2: MGHRA and YSYEKL. V dropped 1 base and J dropped 3 bases, with 13 bases sitting between them. The CDR3 totals 15 residues. DNA of the CDR3: TGCGCCAGCAGCCAAGTGTTCCCAGGGTACTACGAGCAGTACTTC. Translating gives CASSQVFPGYYEQYF.

This clone appeared a single time. V usage is TRBV5-1 and J usage is TRBJ1-6, with TRBD1 as a possible D gene (6 bases). Trimming stripped 5 bases from V and 10 bases from J, with 13 bases between. This CDR3 has 13 amino acids. Germline V gene lookup returns CDR1 SGHRS and CDR2 YFSETQ. CDR3 amino acids: CASSQGWDSPLHF. The CDR3 nucleotides read TGCGCCAGCAGTCAGGGGTGGGACTCACCCCTCCACTTT.